This is a list of T cell receptor beta chains from one sample in a study of graft-versus-host responses after intestinal transplantation. These receptors are not linked to any known antigen. Sequencing was performed with immunoSEQ multiplex PCR; in TCRdb, only in-frame clones are kept and a portion is missing. The sample includes roughly 110,000 clones, around 94% of them seen just once. Sample: unstimulated CD4+ T cells sorted from spleen or lymph node cells, taken before transplant. These receptors all come from a human donor who was the organ donor for an intestinal transplant. CDR3s include the opening cysteine and the closing phenylalanine or tryptophan. The D gene is left open where the match is weak. Not every row has a clone size; where given, it reads once, few, many or a size class.

V	D	size	J	DNA	CDR3
TRBV27	TRBD1	-	TRBJ2-7	TGTGCCAGCAGGCCCGGGACAGGGGCTGGACTCTCCTACGAGCAGTACTTC	CASRPGTGAGLSYEQYF
TRBV10-1	-	-	TRBJ1-3	TGCGCCAGCAGTGGACAAACCGGGGACACCATATATTTT	CASSGQTGDTIYF
TRBV7-2	TRBD2	-	TRBJ2-7	TGTGCCAGCAGCTTCCGGGAGGGCCCCTTATACGAACAGTACTTC	CASSFREGPLYEQYF
TRBV7-9	TRBD1	-	TRBJ1-6	TGTGCCAGCAGCCTTGGACAGGGGATGGATTCACCCCTCCACTTT	CASSLGQGMDSPLHF
TRBV30	-	-	TRBJ2-3	TGTGCCTGGGCGCCTAGGAGGGATACGCAGTATTTT	CAWAPRRDTQYF
TRBV19	TRBD1	-	TRBJ1-1	TGTGCCAGTAGTCTCCGGACAGGGGGCGGGGTGAACACTGAAGCTTTCTTT	CASSLRTGGGVNTEAFF
TRBV6-6	-	-	TRBJ2-7	TGTGCCAGCACTTCAGGGTGGAGCTCCTACGAGCAGTACTTC	CASTSGWSSYEQYF
TRBV7-9	-	few	TRBJ1-3	TGTGCCAGCAGCTTAAATCGCGGAAACACCATATATTTT	CASSLNRGNTIYF
TRBV18	TRBD2	-	TRBJ2-7	TGTGCCAGCTCACCCATCCGACTAGCGGGAGCCTACGAGCAGTACTTC	CASSPIRLAGAYEQYF
TRBV20-1	-	-	TRBJ1-1	TGCAGTGCTAGATCTTGGACACTCGCTTTCTTT	CSARSWTLAFF
TRBV19	-	-	TRBJ1-1	TGTGCCAGTAGTATTGGGGGAGAGGTACGGACTGAAGCTTTCTTT	CASSIGGEVRTEAFF
TRBV6-6	-	-	TRBJ1-2	TGTGCCAGCAGTTTCCGACAGGTGGCTAACTATGGCTACACCTTC	CASSFRQVANYGYTF
TRBV7-8	TRBD1	-	TRBJ1-4	TGTGCCAGCAGCCGAAAGTCCCGGGACAGTTCATGGGCTGAAAAACTGTTTTTT	CASSRKSRDSSWAEKLFF
TRBV2	-	-	TRBJ1-4	TGTGCCAGCAGGCCACAGGGAAACGGAGAAAAACTGTTTTTT	CASRPQGNGEKLFF
TRBV28	-	-	TRBJ1-2	TGTGCCAGCAGTTTGGGAGGGTCAGTGGGCTACACCTTC	CASSLGGSVGYTF
TRBV5-1	-	-	TRBJ2-3	TGCGCCAGCAGCTACTTGGAGACAGATACGCAGTATTTT	CASSYLETDTQYF
TRBV30	TRBD2	-	TRBJ2-3	TGTGCCTGGACACTAGCGGGAGGGCGAGGGTCAGATACGCAGTATTTT	CAWTLAGGRGSDTQYF
TRBV7-2	TRBD2	once	TRBJ2-7	TGTGCCAGCAGCTTAGTTCCGACTAGCGGGAGCTCCTACGAGCAGTACTTC	CASSLVPTSGSSYEQYF
TRBV11-2	-	-	TRBJ1-2	TGTGCCAGCAGCTTAACAGTCTGGGGCTATGGCTACACCTTC	CASSLTVWGYGYTF
TRBV7-2	-	once	TRBJ2-1	TGTGCCAGCATTAAAAGGGCGATCTCCTACAATGAGCAGTTCTTC	CASIKRAISYNEQFF
TRBV6-5	-	-	TRBJ2-4	TGTGCCAGCAGTTACCGGGTTGAGGGAGCCAAAAACATTCAGTACTTC	CASSYRVEGAKNIQYF
TRBV7-8	TRBD1	few	TRBJ2-7	TGTGCCAGCAACAAAGGGACAGGGAGCTCCTACGAGCAGTACTTC	CASNKGTGSSYEQYF
TRBV18	TRBD2	-	TRBJ2-3	TGTGCCAGCTCACCGCAGCGGGAGCCGACGGATACGCAGTATTTT	CASSPQREPTDTQYF
TRBV12-5	-	-	TRBJ2-1	TGTGCTAGTGGTTTGAGGGGCGGGAATGAGCAGTTCTTC	CASGLRGGNEQFF
TRBV4-2	TRBD2	once	TRBJ2-5	TGTGCCAGCAGCCAAGTGAAGCTAGCGGCTCAAGAGACCCAGTACTTC	CASSQVKLAAQETQYF
TRBV4-3	-	-	TRBJ1-2	TGCGCCAGCAGCCAAGAGGACAGAAACTATGGCTACACCTTC	CASSQEDRNYGYTF
TRBV30	TRBD1	once	TRBJ1-5	TGTGCCTCGAGTGTGGGGACAGGACCACATCAGCCCCAGCATTTT	CASSVGTGPHQPQHF
TRBV7-9	-	-	TRBJ1-1	TGTGCCAGCAGCTCCCCCCTTGACAACACTGAAGCTTTCTTT	CASSSPLDNTEAFF
TRBV6-5	TRBD2	once	TRBJ2-7	TGTGCCAGCAGTGAAGCGGGAGTAACGAAGCAGTACTTC	CASSEAGVTKQYF
TRBV9	TRBD1	-	TRBJ2-7	TGTGCCAGCAGCCCAGGGACAGGGAACTACGAGCAGTACTTC	CASSPGTGNYEQYF
TRBV28	-	-	TRBJ1-2	TGTGCCAGCAGTCCCCCGGGGACATCCTCCCCCTATGGCTACACCTTC	CASSPPGTSSPYGYTF
TRBV28	TRBD2	once	TRBJ2-7	TGTGCCAGCCGGCGCGGACTAGCGGGCCACCCCTCCTACGAGCAGTACTTC	CASRRGLAGHPSYEQYF
TRBV19	-	-	TRBJ2-7	TGTGCCAGTCGTGGTAGTAGCTACGAGCAGTACTTC	CASRGSSYEQYF
TRBV19	-	-	TRBJ2-3	TGTGCCAGCTCGGGTCCAAAGGCAGATACGCAGTATTTT	CASSGPKADTQYF
TRBV7-2	-	-	TRBJ2-1	TGTGCCAGCAGCCTCTTAGGGGCGTACAATGAGCAGTTCTTC	CASSLLGAYNEQFF
TRBV5-1	-	-	TRBJ2-7	TGCGCCAGCAGCTCTTTGGGGAGTAACTACGAGCAGTACTTC	CASSSLGSNYEQYF
TRBV29-1	TRBD2	-	TRBJ2-1	TGCAGCGTTGACGGACTAGCGGGAGTACTCTACAATGAGCAGTTCTTC	CSVDGLAGVLYNEQFF
TRBV10-2	TRBD2	-	TRBJ2-1	TGCGCCAGCAGTGAGACCTATAGCGGGAGGGCCAAAAACAATGAGCAGTTCTTC	CASSETYSGRAKNNEQFF
TRBV2	-	-	TRBJ2-7	TGTGCCAGCAGTCTTAGGGACGAGCAGTACTTC	CASSLRDEQYF
TRBV23-1	TRBD1	-	TRBJ1-2	TGCGCCAGCAGTCAAGGGACAGGACGTTCTAACTATGGCTACACCTTC	CASSQGTGRSNYGYTF
TRBV10-2	-	-	TRBJ2-3	TGCGCCAGCAAACTCGGCATCGTCACAGATACGCAGTATTTT	CASKLGIVTDTQYF
TRBV29-1	TRBD1	-	TRBJ2-3	TGCAGCGTCGGACAGGGGACAGATACGCAGTATTTT	CSVGQGTDTQYF
TRBV9	TRBD2	once	TRBJ2-3	TGTGCCAGCAGCGTGACTAGCGGAACAGATACGCAGTATTTT	CASSVTSGTDTQYF
TRBV28	-	-	TRBJ1-2	TGTGCCAGCAGTTCCCATAATCGGGGGGAGAACTATGGCTACACCTTC	CASSSHNRGENYGYTF
TRBV27	-	-	TRBJ2-2	TGTGCCAGCAGGTTGGGGACTGGGAACACCGGGGAGCTGTTTTTT	CASRLGTGNTGELFF